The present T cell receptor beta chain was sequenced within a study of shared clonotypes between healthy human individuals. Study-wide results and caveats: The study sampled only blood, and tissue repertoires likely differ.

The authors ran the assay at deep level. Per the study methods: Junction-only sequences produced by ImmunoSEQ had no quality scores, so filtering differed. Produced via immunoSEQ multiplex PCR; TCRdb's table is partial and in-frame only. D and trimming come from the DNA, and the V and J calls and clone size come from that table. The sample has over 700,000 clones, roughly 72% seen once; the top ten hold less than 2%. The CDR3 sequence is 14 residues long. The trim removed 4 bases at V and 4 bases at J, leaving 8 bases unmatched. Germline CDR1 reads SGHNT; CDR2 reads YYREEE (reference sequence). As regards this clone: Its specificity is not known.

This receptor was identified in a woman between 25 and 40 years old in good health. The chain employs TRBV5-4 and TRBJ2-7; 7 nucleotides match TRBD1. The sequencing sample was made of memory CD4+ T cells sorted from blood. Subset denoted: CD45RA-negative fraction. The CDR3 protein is CASSPGQKSYEQYF. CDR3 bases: TGTGCCAGCAGCCCGGGACAGAAGTCGTACGAGCAGTACTTC.